This T cell receptor (beta chain) was retrieved from a study of T cells in localized non-small cell lung cancer. The study, taken as a whole, reports: Uninvolved adjacent lung had higher T cell clonality than tumor and all other tissues. Appearance in adjacent lung was seen for a median approximately 58 of the top 100 tumor clones. Increased T cell density in blood showed an association with longer overall survival.

The V end lost 0 bases, the J end lost 1 base, and 26 bases lay between the germline ends. The CDR3 is 21 amino acids. CDR1 MDHEN and CDR2 SYDVKM come from the germline V gene. The assay was immunoSEQ multiplex PCR, and TCRdb's table has in-frame clones only and misses some. The sample comprises 20,000 to 30,000 clones, about 84% of which are singletons, and roughly 10% rests with the top ten. Points on this clone: What it binds is unknown.

The specimen was peripheral blood, collected before any cancer treatment. The receptor's source is a man between 35 and 75 years old with stage III squamous cell lung carcinoma. The genes are TRBV28 and TRBJ2-3; maybe TRBD2 (5 bases). CDR3 residues: CASSLWGPGIKLTVRTDTQYF. CDR3 bases: TGTGCCAGCAGTTTATGGGGCCCCGGGATTAAACTAACAGTGCGCACAGATACGCAGTATTTT.